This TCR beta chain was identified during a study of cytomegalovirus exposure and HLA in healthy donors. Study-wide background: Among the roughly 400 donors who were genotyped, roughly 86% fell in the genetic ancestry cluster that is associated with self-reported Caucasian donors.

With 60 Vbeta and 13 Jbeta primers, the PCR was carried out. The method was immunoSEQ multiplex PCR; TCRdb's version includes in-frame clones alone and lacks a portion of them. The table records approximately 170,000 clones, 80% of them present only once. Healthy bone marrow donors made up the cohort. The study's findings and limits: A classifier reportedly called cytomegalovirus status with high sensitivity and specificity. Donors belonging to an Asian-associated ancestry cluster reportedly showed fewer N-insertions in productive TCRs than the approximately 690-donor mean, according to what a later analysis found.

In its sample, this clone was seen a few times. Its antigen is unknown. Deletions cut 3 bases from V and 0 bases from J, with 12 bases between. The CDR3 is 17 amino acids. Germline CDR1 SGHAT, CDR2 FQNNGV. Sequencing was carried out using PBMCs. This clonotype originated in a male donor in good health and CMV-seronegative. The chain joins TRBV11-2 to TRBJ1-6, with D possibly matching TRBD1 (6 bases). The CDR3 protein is CASSFTGTSSYNSPLHF. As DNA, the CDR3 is TGTGCCAGCAGCTTCACAGGGACCAGCTCCTATAATTCACCCCTCCACTTT. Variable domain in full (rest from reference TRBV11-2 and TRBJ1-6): EAGVAQSPRYKIIEKRQSVAFWCNPISGHATLYWYQQILGQGPKLLIQFQNNGVVDDSQLPKDRFSAERLKGVDSTLKIQPAKLEDSAVYLCASSFTGTSSYNSPLHFGNGTRLTVT.